A single sample gave rise to the 30 T cell receptor beta chains below, sequenced in a study of T cells in Graves' hyperthyroidism and ophthalmopathy. Using RNA transcripts as the source, TCR beta CDR3 regions were amplified. The HTBI primer set was used in a first-round RT-PCR of the TCR CDR3. TCRdb processed the multiplex PCR reads anew with MiXCR; each CDR3 protein has one entry. Counted here are roughly 700,000 distinct CDR3 sequences, 30% to 40% occurring once; the ten biggest clones make up 31%. Sequenced sample: blood. All receptors come from a woman aged 40 to 50 with Graves' hyperthyroidism.

This clonotype was observed many times. The gene calls are TRBV12-3 or TRBV12-4 and TRBJ1-6; D uncertain. The CDR3 runs to 13 residues. V dropped 6 bases and J dropped 10 bases, with 13 bases sitting between them. CDR3 coding DNA: TGTGCCAGCAGGATGGCCCGCACGTCACCCCTCCACTTT. Protein sequence: CASRMARTSPLHF.

The chain is built from TRBV9 and TRBJ1-1, with no clear D. Trimming stripped 3 bases from V and 10 bases from J, with 13 bases between. CDR3 length: 12 residues. Looked up from germline, CDR1 is SGDLS and CDR2 is YYNGEE. The CDR3 DNA reads TGTGCCAGCAGCGGAACCGCACAGACAGCTTTCTTT. Translated, it gives CASSGTAQTAFF.

This chain uses TRBV20-1 with TRBJ2-7; 9 nucleotides match TRBD1. After removal of 6 bases from V and 4 bases from J, the junction contained 10 bases not matched to a gene. CDR1 and CDR2 (germline): DFQATT, SNEGSKA (reference sequence). The CDR3 consists of 14 residues. The CDR3 DNA is TGCAGTGCCAAGGGGGACAGGGACGGTTACGAGCAGTACTTC. Its translation: CSAKGDRDGYEQYF.

Details on this clonotype: The final CDR3 position lacks the conserved phenylalanine or tryptophan, pointing to a likely read error. The DNA is omitted, as the CDR3 cannot be located on it reliably, and the CDR3 follows TCRdb's listing. The chain employs TRBV20-1 and TRBJ2-5; no check of the table's D call, TRBD2, against the DNA was made. The V gene's germline CDR1 is DFQATT and CDR2 SNEGSKA (reference sequence). The CDR3 is 9 amino acids long, termini counted. CDR3 sequence: CSAATGTSG.

This clonotype came up many times. The V call is TRBV14, the J call TRBJ2-5; 8 nucleotides match TRBD2. V shed 8 bases and J 0 bases; nucleotides not matched to a gene: 5. This CDR3 region has 14 residues. CDR1 is SGHDN, CDR2 FVKESK, per germline. The CDR3 protein is CASGTGGNQETQYF. The CDR3, as DNA: TGTGCCAGCGGGACGGGAGGGAACCAAGAGACCCAGTACTTC.

About this clonotype itself: Compared with germline, one end of the junction differs, possibly owing to a read error. The rearrangement links TRBV29-1 to TRBJ1-3; no clear D. CDR3 length equals 14 residues. Germline values: CDR1 SQVTM, CDR2 ANQGSEA. This CDR3 reads CGVDGGDRGNTIYF. The CDR3 bases are TGCGGCGTTGACGGTGGGGATAGAGGAAACACCATATATTTT.

This clonotype was recorded a few times. The chain carries TRBV6-5 and TRBJ1-3, with D perhaps TRBD1 (6 bases). V gave up 5 bases and J gave up 4 bases, with 12 bases separating them. The CDR3 runs to 14 residues. The germline V gene has CDR1 MNHEY and CDR2 SVGAGI. The CDR3 protein is CASSEQGRGNTIYF. The CDR3 DNA reads as TGTGCCAGCAGTGAACAGGGAAGAGGAAACACCATATATTTT.

This clonotype was observed many times. One end of the junction varies from germline; a read error may be responsible. J is TRBJ1-2 and V is TRBV10-3; a weak D match, TRBD1 (5 bases). CDR1 ENHRY and CDR2 SYGVKD come from the germline V gene. The CDR3 runs to 14 residues. CDR3 nucleotides: TGTGCCAGCAGTGAACGGCAGGGTAGCAATGGCTACACCTTC. Its translation is CASSERQGSNGYTF.

Only a few counts were recorded for this clonotype. This sequence joins TRBV19 and TRBJ1-4, with a tentative D call TRBD1 (6 bases). Trimming removed 8 bases from V and 8 bases from J, with 15 bases in between. Germline CDR1 is LNHDA and CDR2 is SQIVND (reference sequence). The CDR3 is 13 residues long. CDR3 sequence: CASENRVEEKLFF. The CDR3 coding sequence is TGTGCCAGTGAGAACAGGGTTGAAGAAAAACTGTTTTTT. Based on the CDR3 plus reference TRBV19 and TRBJ1-4, the full variable domain is DGGITQSPKYLFRKEGQNVTLSCEQNLNHDAMYWYRQDPGQGLRLIYYSQIVNDFQKGDIAEGYSVSREKKESFPLTVTSAQKNPTAFYLCASENRVEEKLFFGSGTQLSVL.

This CDR3 reads CAIRTGNTGELFF. The CDR3 nucleotides read TGTGCCATAAGGACAGGGAACACCGGGGAGCTGTTTTTT. The chain recombines TRBV10-3 with TRBJ2-2, with TRBD1 matching 7 bases. The CDR3 runs 13 residues. Per the germline V gene, CDR1 is ENHRY and CDR2 is SYGVKD. Trimming took 9 bases from V and 1 from J; bases not matched to a gene: 2.

At least ten counts were recorded for this clonotype. The J gene is TRBJ1-6, the V gene TRBV7-9; TRBD1 agrees at 9 bases. CDR3 size: 16 residues. CDR1 and CDR2 from the germline V gene are SEHNR and FQNEAQ (reference sequence). V trimming: 5 bases; J trimming: 7 bases; junction bases outside the gene matches: 9. The CDR3 bases are TGTGCCAGCAGCACCGAGACAGGGGGAGGCAATTCACCCCTCCACTTT. This sequence encodes CASSTETGGGNSPLHF.

This clonotype was seen ten or more times. This chain uses TRBV7-2 with TRBJ2-7, with 7 bases identical to TRBD2. There are 15 residues in the CDR3. Per germline, CDR1 SGHTA and CDR2 FQGNSA. V was clipped by 3 bases and J by 2 bases; unmatched bases: 7. The CDR3 protein is CASSLAGDQTYEQYF. DNA for the CDR3: TGTGCCAGCAGCTTGGCGGGGGACCAGACCTACGAGCAGTACTTC.

The gene calls are TRBV6-2 or TRBV6-3 and TRBJ2-5; 10 nucleotides line up with TRBD2. CDR3 length equals 16 residues. Trimming removed 5 bases from V and 1 base from J; junction bases left unmatched: 7. The germline CDR1 and CDR2 sequences are MNHEY and SVGEGT. This CDR3 reads CASSGGLAAPQETQYF. CDR3 bases: TGTGCCAGCAGTGGCGGACTAGCGGCGCCCCAAGAGACCCAGTACTTC.

The chain has TRBV12-3 or TRBV12-4 and TRBJ1-2; 11 bases map to TRBD1. The CDR3 loop spans 19 amino acids. After removal of 5 bases from V and 5 bases from J, the junction contained 19 bases not matched to a gene. CDR3 sequence: CASSPPLQQGGQGGYGYTF. Written as DNA, the CDR3 is TGTGCCAGCAGTCCCCCCCTACAACAAGGGGGACAGGGGGGATATGGCTACACCTTC.

The V gene is TRBV24-1, the J gene TRBJ2-5; D gene ambiguous. The V end was cut by 8 bases, the J end by 5 bases, with 23 bases between. The CDR3 extends over 16 amino acids. CDR1 KGHDR and CDR2 SFDVKD come from the germline V gene. The CDR3, as DNA: TGTGCCACCATCCGAGGTGGGGTCGGGTACAATGAGACCCAGTACTTC. The encoded protein is CATIRGGVGYNETQYF.

The table lists this clonotype with a few counts. The V call is TRBV12-3 or TRBV12-4, the J call TRBJ2-7; 8 bases are shared with TRBD1. This CDR3 is built from 14 residues. The J segment lost 5 bases and the V segment lost 2 bases, leaving 5 bases of the junction unmatched. CDR3 nucleotides: TGTGCCAGCAGTTTATCGGACAGGGCCCACGAGCAGTACTTC. It yields the protein CASSLSDRAHEQYF.

The CDR3 is CAWSTGQGNSPLHF. The CDR3 DNA sequence: TGTGCCTGGAGTACCGGACAGGGTAATTCACCCCTCCACTTT. V gene TRBV7-3 combines with J gene TRBJ1-6, with 8 bases lining up with TRBD1. This CDR3 has 14 amino acids. Per the germline V gene, CDR1 is SGHTA and CDR2 is FQGTGA. With V trimmed by 11 bases and J by 6 bases, 9 bases remained unmatched.

The chain combines TRBV19 with TRBJ1-1; 7 nucleotides agree with TRBD1. The CDR3 runs 16 residues. Germline V lookup: CDR1 LNHDA, CDR2 SQIVND (reference sequence). Trimming cost V 8 bases and J 0 bases; bases outside gene matches: 12. The DNA of the CDR3 is TGTGCCAGTGGATTAGGGGGCTCGGATCTGAACACTGAAGCTTTCTTT. Amino acids: CASGLGGSDLNTEAFF.

J is TRBJ1-3 and V is TRBV6-1; D gene unclear. The V gene lost 2 bases and the J gene lost 5 bases, with 7 bases spanning the gap. This CDR3 contains 13 residues. Germline V gene lookup returns CDR1 MNHNS and CDR2 SASEGT. CDR3 coding DNA: TGTGCCAGCAGTGAAACCCTACGAAACACCATATATTTT. Translating gives CASSETLRNTIYF.

This clonotype was counted ten times or more. CDR3: CASSLADSNYGYTF. The CDR3 coding sequence is TGTGCCAGCAGCTTGGCCGACTCTAACTATGGCTACACCTTC. J is TRBJ1-2 and V is TRBV5-5; D call uncertain. The V gene's germline CDR1 is SGHKS and CDR2 YYEKEE (reference sequence). CDR3 size: 14 residues. V gave up 0 bases and J gave up 0 bases, with 6 bases separating them.

The gene calls are TRBV29-1 and TRBJ2-7; a weak D match, TRBD2 (5 bases). Trimming left V 3 bases short and J 0 bases short, with 12 bases between. From germline, CDR1 is SQVTM and CDR2 ANQGSEA. The CDR3 covers 14 residues. Here the CDR3 DNA reads TGCAGCGTTGACGACGGGGATGACTCCTACGAGCAGTACTTC. Encoded protein: CSVDDGDDSYEQYF.

The genes are TRBV2 and TRBJ1-4; no firm D call. Per the germline V gene, CDR1 is SNHLY and CDR2 is FYNNEI. The CDR3 consists of 13 residues. The V end lost 4 bases, the J end lost 5 bases, and 8 bases lay between the germline ends. The CDR3 coding sequence is TGTGCCAGCAGTGGACTCCGGAATGAAAAACTGTTTTTT. Amino acid sequence: CASSGLRNEKLFF.

There are many counts of this clonotype. This sequence joins TRBV7-9 and TRBJ1-2; 9 nucleotides match TRBD1. There are 18 residues in the CDR3. V dropped 1 base and J dropped 6; count of bases not matched to a gene: 15. Per germline, CDR1 SEHNR and CDR2 FQNEAQ (reference sequence). CDR3 sequence: CASSLGKHGQGNVNGYTF. Written as DNA, the CDR3 is TGTGCCAGCAGCTTAGGGAAACATGGACAGGGGAATGTGAATGGCTACACCTTC.

This clonotype was detected only a few times. V usage is TRBV6-1 and J usage is TRBJ2-7; D not certain. The germline V gene encodes CDR1 MNHNS and CDR2 SASEGT. The CDR3 covers 12 residues. With 1 base removed from V and 12 bases from J, the gap between germline ends came to 13 bases. The CDR3 DNA sequence: TGTGCCAGCAGTGAAGGGACGTTGAAATTGTACTTC. This codes for CASSEGTLKLYF.

The chain is built from TRBV6-5 and TRBJ2-7; 7 bases agree with TRBD2. The trim removed 5 bases at V and 9 bases at J, leaving 4 bases unmatched. The germline gives CDR1 MNHEY, CDR2 SVGAGI. The CDR3 has 11 residues. CDR3 sequence reads: CASSISGGQYF. CDR3 bases: TGTGCCAGCAGTATATCGGGGGGGCAGTACTTC.

This clonotype was seen ten or more times. The chain has TRBV7-9 and TRBJ1-5, with TRBD1 as a possible D gene (5 bases). With 5 bases removed from V and 6 bases from J, the gap between germline ends came to 17 bases. The CDR3 spans 15 residues. Germline V gene lookup returns CDR1 SEHNR and CDR2 FQNEAQ (reference sequence). The CDR3 loop is CASSQDWGRVQPQHF. CDR3 DNA sequence: TGTGCCAGCAGCCAAGATTGGGGGAGAGTTCAGCCCCAGCATTTT.

For this clonotype: A much larger clonotype is one base distant, so this may be a read error. V gene TRBV24-1 combines with J gene TRBJ1-1; a possible D gene is TRBD1 (5 bases). V lost 11 bases, J lost 0 bases, and 24 bases lay in between. The CDR3 length is 17 residues. From germline, CDR1 is KGHDR and CDR2 SFDVKD. CDR3 DNA sequence: TGTGCCAGCAGGGCCGGCAGGGCCGTTTCTATGAACACTGAAGCTTTCTTT. Translated, it gives CASRAGRAVSMNTEAFF.

This clonotype was counted at least ten times. J is TRBJ2-7 and V is TRBV5-5; no definite D call. This CDR3 is 14 amino acids long. V was cut by 5 bases and J by 3 bases, with 15 bases left in between. Per germline, CDR1 SGHKS and CDR2 YYEKEE (reference sequence). The CDR3 region has the DNA TGTGCCAGCAGGCCGGCCGGGTCGGGCTACGAGCAGTACTTC. Translating it yields CASRPAGSGYEQYF.

This clonotype was found many times. One junction end does not reproduce the germline sequence, and a read error may be involved. This chain links TRBV9 with TRBJ2-5; 9 positions agree with TRBD2. The germline gives CDR1 SGDLS, CDR2 YYNGEE. The CDR3 has 15 amino acids. The CDR3 here is CVSSTLLAGGETQYF. The CDR3 DNA sequence: TGTGTCAGCAGCACCCTACTAGCGGGTGGTGAGACCCAGTACTTC.

In this sample, this clonotype turned up many times. The rearrangement uses TRBV12-3 or TRBV12-4 and TRBJ1-5, with 7 bases fitting TRBD1. J was trimmed by 2 bases and V by 4 bases; bases with no gene match: 8. CDR3 length: 16 amino acids. This CDR3 is CASSWAGGRGNQPQHF. The CDR3 coding sequence is TGTGCCAGCAGTTGGGCAGGGGGAAGGGGCAATCAGCCCCAGCATTTT.